This T cell receptor beta chain was recovered during a study of blood T cell repertoires in COVID-19. Study-wide context: Acute and convalescent COVID-19 samples came from the United States, Italy and Spain. Sources were T cells, B-cell-depleted T cells, or PBMCs; the material itself was cDNA or gDNA.

Under the authors' procedure: From reference gene primer amplification, estimates of nucleated cell counts were derived. Repertoires were generated with immunoSEQ multiplex PCR, while TCRdb's copy carries only in-frame clones and drops some. The DNA gave D and trimming, while V, J and clone size come from that table. In the table there are 120,000 or so clones, 80% to 90% of which are singletons. This CDR3 has 15 residues. CDR1 is MNHEY, CDR2 SVGEGT, per germline. V was clipped by 1 base and J by 2 bases, with 11 bases between them. The V call is TRBV6-2 or TRBV6-3, the J call TRBJ2-5; D might be TRBD2 (5 bases). What was sequenced was peripheral blood. The source is a man older than 75 with active or convalescent COVID-19. This CDR3 reads CASSYLDWEQETQYF. Written as DNA, the CDR3 is TGTGCCAGCAGTTACTTGGACTGGGAGCAAGAGACCCAGTACTTC.